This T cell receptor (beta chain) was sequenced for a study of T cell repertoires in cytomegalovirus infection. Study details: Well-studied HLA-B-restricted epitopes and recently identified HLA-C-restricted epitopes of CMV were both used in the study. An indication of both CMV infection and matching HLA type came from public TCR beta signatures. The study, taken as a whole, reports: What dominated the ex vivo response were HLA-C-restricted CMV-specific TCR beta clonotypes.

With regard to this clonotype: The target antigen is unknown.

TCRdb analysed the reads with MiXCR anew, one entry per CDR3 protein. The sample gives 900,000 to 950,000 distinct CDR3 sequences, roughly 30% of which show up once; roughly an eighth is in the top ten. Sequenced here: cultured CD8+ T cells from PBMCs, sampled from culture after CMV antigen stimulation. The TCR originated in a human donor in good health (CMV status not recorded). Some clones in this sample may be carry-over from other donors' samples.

In DNA, the CDR3 is TGTGCCAGCTATAGCGGGGTTCAAGAGACCCAGTACTTC. Its protein is CASYSGVQETQYF. This chain links TRBV28 with TRBJ2-5, with 8 nucleotides matching TRBD2. The V gene end was trimmed by 8 bases and the J gene end by 2 bases; junction bases not matched to a gene: 4. Looked up from germline, CDR1 is MDHEN and CDR2 is SYDVKM. This CDR3 is 13 amino acids long.